This entry lists 14 T cell receptor beta chains sequenced from one sample in a study of CXCR3-negative and CXCR3-positive naive CD8 T cells. Their antigens remain unidentified. Study-level points and caveats: More hydrophobic TRB CDR3s were found in CXCR3-positive naive cells than in CXCR3-negative naive cells.

UMI-labeled 5' RACE yielded the TRB cDNA libraries. TCRdb re-called the 5' RACE reads; one entry per CDR3 protein, DNA not given. The table lists about 98,000 distinct CDR3 sequences, with 0.9% to 1.2% in the top ten. The specimen was naive CXCR3+ CD8+ T cells from blood. The subset here: CD45RO-CCR7+CD27+CD95- naive CD8+ T cells expressing CXCR3 (TNR3+). These receptors came from a human donor in good health. Some clones in this sample may be carry-over from other donors' samples.

V usage is TRBV4-2 and J usage is TRBJ2-7. The CDR3 is 15 amino acids. Looked up from germline, CDR1 is LGHNA and CDR2 is YNFKEQ. CDR3 sequence reads: CASSQDWSVAYEQYF.

J is TRBJ2-7 and V is TRBV10-2. This CDR3 comprises 14 residues. CDR1 is WSHSY and CDR2 is SAAADI in the germline V gene. The CDR3 protein is CASSERTRNYEQYF.

The gene calls are TRBV29-1 and TRBJ2-7. Germline CDR1 SQVTM, CDR2 ANQGSEA. CDR3 size: 12 residues. The CDR3 loop reads CSVEVLPYEQYF.

V and J are TRBV6-2 or TRBV6-3 and TRBJ2-3; the D call from TCRdb, TRBD1, cannot be confirmed without DNA. The CDR3 totals 12 residues. CDR1 is MNHEY, CDR2 SVGEGT, per germline. The CDR3 loop is CASMGAPDTQYF.

The V and J genes are TRBV6-2 or TRBV6-3 and TRBJ2-1; with no DNA, the TCRdb D assignment of TRBD1 cannot be verified. The CDR3 extends over 16 amino acids. Germline CDR1 and CDR2: MNHEY and SVGEGT. The CDR3 loop reads CASSSWGGQTYNEQFF.

This CDR3 reads CSVNPMGPNYGYTF. The V and J genes are TRBV29-1 and TRBJ1-2. Germline V CDR1 and CDR2: SQVTM, ANQGSEA. The CDR3 is made up of 14 amino acids.

The rearrangement links TRBV11-3 to TRBJ2-2; TCRdb calls TRBD1, which cannot be checked without DNA. The CDR3 runs to 17 residues. Germline lookup yields CDR1 SGHNT and CDR2 YENEEA. The CDR3 sequence is CASSDRRAGGRTGELFF.

The chain has TRBV10-2 and TRBJ2-1; TCRdb names TRBD1, which stays unverified in the absence of DNA. Germline lookup yields CDR1 WSHSY and CDR2 SAAADI. The CDR3 extends over 14 amino acids. The CDR3 sequence is CASHGGSPYNEQFF.

The J gene is TRBJ1-3, the V gene TRBV12-3 or TRBV12-4; TCRdb gives TRBD1 as the D gene, but with no DNA this cannot be confirmed. The CDR3 has 16 amino acids. CDR3 sequence: CASSPYGTHSGNTIYF.

The chain combines TRBV29-1 with TRBJ2-1; TCRdb lists TRBD1, though no DNA is available to test this call. This CDR3 comprises 15 residues. Germline values: CDR1 SQVTM, CDR2 ANQGSEA. Here the CDR3 reads CSGKPPGQGAGEQFF.

The genes are TRBV6-2 or TRBV6-3 and TRBJ2-2; as DNA is missing, the TRBD1 call by TCRdb cannot be tested. Germline V gene sequence: CDR1 MNHEY, CDR2 SVGEGT. This CDR3 region has 14 residues. Here the CDR3 reads CASNEGAYTGELFF.

The gene calls are TRBV28 and TRBJ2-7. The germline CDR1 and CDR2 sequences are MDHEN and SYDVKM. The length of the CDR3 is 15 residues. The CDR3 region is CASSFSPVRTYEQYF.

This rearrangement joins TRBV20-1 to TRBJ2-5; lacking DNA, the TRBD2 call made by TCRdb goes unchecked. Germline assignment: CDR1 DFQATT and CDR2 SNEGSKA (reference sequence). This CDR3 spans 14 amino acids. This CDR3 reads CSATSGGAWETQYF.

The chain recombines TRBV4-3 with TRBJ2-7; the D call of TRBD2 rests on TCRdb alone, since no DNA is present to check it. Germline V gene sequence: CDR1 LGHNA, CDR2 YSLEER. This CDR3 has 16 residues. This CDR3 reads CASSQDGRLPNYEQYF.